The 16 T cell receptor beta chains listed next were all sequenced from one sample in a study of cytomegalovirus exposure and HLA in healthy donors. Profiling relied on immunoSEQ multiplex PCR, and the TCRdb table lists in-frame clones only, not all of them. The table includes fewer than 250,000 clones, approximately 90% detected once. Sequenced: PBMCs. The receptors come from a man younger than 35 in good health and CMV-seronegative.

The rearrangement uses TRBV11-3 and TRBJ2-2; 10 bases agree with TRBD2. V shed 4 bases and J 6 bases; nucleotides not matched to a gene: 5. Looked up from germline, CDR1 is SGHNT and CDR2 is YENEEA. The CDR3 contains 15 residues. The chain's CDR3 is CASSSTGLASGELFF. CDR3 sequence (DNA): TGTGCCAGCAGCTCTACGGGACTAGCGTCCGGGGAGCTGTTTTTT. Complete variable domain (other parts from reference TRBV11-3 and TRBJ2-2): EAGVVQSPRYKIIEKKQPVAFWCNPISGHNTLYWYLQNLGQGPELLIRYENEEAVDDSQLPKDRFSAERLKGVDSTLKIQPAELGDSAVYLCASSSTGLASGELFFGEGSRLTVL.

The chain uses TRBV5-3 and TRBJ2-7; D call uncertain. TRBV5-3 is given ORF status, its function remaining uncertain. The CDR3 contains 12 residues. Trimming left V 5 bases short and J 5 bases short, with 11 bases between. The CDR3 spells CARRQREDEQYF. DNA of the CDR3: TGTGCCAGAAGGCAAAGAGAGGACGAGCAGTACTTC.

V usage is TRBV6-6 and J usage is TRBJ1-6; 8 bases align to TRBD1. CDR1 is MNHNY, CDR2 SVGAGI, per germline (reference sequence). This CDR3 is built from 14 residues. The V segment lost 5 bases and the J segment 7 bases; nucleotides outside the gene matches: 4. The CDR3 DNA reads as TGTGCCAGCAGTGACAGGGGAACGAATTCACCCCTCCACTTT. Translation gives CASSDRGTNSPLHF.

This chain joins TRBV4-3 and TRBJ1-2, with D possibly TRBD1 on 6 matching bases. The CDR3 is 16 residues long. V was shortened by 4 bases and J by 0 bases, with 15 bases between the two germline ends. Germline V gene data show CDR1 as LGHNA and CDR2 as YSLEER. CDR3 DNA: TGCGCCAGCAGCCCAGGGGAGTGGCATCCTAACTATGGCTACACCTTC. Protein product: CASSPGEWHPNYGYTF.

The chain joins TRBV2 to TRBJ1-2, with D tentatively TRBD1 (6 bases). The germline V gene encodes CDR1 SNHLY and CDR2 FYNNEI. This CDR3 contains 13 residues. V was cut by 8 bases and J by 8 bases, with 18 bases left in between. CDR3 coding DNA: TGTGCCAGCGGGGAAGGACAGCTAGCGGGCTACACCTTC. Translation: CASGEGQLAGYTF.

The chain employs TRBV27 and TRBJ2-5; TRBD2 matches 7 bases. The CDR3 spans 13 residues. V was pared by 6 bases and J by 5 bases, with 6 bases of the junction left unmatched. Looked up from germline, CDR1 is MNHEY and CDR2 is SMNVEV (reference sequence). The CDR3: CASRGLGGETQYF. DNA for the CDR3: TGTGCCAGCAGAGGACTAGGAGGGGAGACCCAGTACTTC.

The CDR3 DNA reads as TGTGCCAGTAGTCTAACAGGGGACGGAGGCTACACCTTC. This gives the protein CASSLTGDGGYTF. The chain employs TRBV19 and TRBJ1-2; 7 bases match TRBD1. This CDR3 is 13 amino acids long. In germline, CDR1 is LNHDA, CDR2 SQIVND (reference sequence). V lost 5 bases, J lost 8 bases, and 8 bases stayed unmatched.

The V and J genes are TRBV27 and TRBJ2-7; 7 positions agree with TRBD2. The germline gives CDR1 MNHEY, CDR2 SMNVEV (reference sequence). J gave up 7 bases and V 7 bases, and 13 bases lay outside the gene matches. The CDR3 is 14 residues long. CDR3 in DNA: TGTGCCAGCACCCGACTAGCCTTCCGCTTAGAGCAGTACTTC. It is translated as CASTRLAFRLEQYF.

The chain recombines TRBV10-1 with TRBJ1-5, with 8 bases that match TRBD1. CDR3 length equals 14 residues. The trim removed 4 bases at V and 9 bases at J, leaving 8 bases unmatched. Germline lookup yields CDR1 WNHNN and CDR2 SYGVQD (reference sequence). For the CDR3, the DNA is TGCGCCAGCAGTGCGGACAGGGCCGCAGGGCCCCAGCATTTT. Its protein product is CASSADRAAGPQHF.

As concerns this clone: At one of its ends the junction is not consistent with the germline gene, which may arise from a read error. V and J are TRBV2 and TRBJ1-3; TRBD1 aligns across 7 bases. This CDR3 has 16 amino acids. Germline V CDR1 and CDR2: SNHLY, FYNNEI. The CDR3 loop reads CASREGTEGAGNTIYF. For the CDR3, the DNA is TGTGCCAGCAGGGAAGGGACCGAGGGGGCCGGAAACACCATATATTTT.

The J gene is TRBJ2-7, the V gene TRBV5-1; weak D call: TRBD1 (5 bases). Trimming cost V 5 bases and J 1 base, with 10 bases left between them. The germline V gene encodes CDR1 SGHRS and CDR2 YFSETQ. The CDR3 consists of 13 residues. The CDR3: CASRAGSSYEQYF. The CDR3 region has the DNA TGCGCCAGCAGGGCAGGGTCGTCCTACGAGCAGTACTTC.

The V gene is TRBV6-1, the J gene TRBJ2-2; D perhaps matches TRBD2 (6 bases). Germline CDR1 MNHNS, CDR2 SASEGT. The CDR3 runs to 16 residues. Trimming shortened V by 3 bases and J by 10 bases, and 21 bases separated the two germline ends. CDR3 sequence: CASSDKSGLLSEELFF. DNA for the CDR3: TGTGCCAGCAGTGATAAGTCTGGACTATTGAGCGAGGAGCTGTTTTTT.

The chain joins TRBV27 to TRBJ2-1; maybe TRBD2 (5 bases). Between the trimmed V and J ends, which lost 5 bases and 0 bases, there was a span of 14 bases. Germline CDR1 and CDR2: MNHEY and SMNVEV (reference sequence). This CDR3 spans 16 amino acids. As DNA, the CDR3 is TGTGCCAGCAGTCCCTCGGGGAGAAGCTCCTACAATGAGCAGTTCTTC. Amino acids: CASSPSGRSSYNEQFF.

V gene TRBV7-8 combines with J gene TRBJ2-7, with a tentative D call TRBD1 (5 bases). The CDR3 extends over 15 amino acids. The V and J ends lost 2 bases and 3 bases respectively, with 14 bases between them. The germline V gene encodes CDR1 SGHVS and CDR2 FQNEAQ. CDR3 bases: TGTGCCAGCAGCTTATCCGGCCAGGGCGTCTACGAGCAGTACTTC. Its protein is CASSLSGQGVYEQYF.

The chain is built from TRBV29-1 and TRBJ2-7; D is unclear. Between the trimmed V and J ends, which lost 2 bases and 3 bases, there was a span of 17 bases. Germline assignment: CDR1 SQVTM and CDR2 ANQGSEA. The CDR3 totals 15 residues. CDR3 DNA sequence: TGCAGCGTTGAACGTGCCCCTAAAGTCCACTACGAGCAGTACTTC. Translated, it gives CSVERAPKVHYEQYF.

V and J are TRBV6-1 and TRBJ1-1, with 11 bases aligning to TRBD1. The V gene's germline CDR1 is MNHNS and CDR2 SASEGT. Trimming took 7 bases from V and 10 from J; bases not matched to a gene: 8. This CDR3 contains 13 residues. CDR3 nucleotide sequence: TGTGCCAGCAATGTAGGACAGGGGGCTTCAGCTTTCTTT. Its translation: CASNVGQGASAFF.